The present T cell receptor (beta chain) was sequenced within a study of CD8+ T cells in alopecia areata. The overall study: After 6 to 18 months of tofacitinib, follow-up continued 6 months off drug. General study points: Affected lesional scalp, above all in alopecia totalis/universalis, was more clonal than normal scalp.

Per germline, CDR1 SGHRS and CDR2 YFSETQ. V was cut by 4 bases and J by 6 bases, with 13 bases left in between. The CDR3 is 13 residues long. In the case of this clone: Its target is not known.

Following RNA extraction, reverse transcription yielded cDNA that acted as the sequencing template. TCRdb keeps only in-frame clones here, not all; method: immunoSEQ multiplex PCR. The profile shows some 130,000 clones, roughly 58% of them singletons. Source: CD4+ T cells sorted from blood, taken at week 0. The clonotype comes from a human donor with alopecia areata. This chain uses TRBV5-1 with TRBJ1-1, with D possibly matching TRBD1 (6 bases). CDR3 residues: CASSPGQFAEAFF. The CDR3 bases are TGCGCCAGCAGCCCTGGACAGTTCGCTGAAGCTTTCTTT.